The sequence of this TCR beta chain was determined in a study of cytomegalovirus exposure and HLA in healthy donors. Findings and caveats of the study: Highly shared variants forming one cluster were likely a sequencing artifact. The productive fraction for most TCR beta V segments was about 87% or about 30% in an earlier analysis. A list of approximately 150 TCR beta chains associated with cytomegalovirus was given.

Germline V gene lookup returns CDR1 SGHRS and CDR2 YFSETQ. The CDR3 length is 15 residues. J was trimmed by 4 bases and V by 2 bases; bases with no gene match: 2. Turning to this clone: No antigen is known for it.

PCR was performed using 60 Vbeta and 13 Jbeta primers. Measured with immunoSEQ multiplex PCR; TCRdb has only the in-frame clones, and not every one. Here the sample spans 250,000 to 350,000 clones, just over 85% being singletons. Likely unrecorded immune exposures existed in these nominally healthy donors. This TCR was recovered from a man in his forties in good health and CMV-seropositive. Specimen: PBMCs. This sequence joins TRBV5-1 and TRBJ2-1, with 11 bases lining up with TRBD1. As DNA, the CDR3 is TGCGCCAGCAGCTTCGGGACAGGGGGTTACAATGAGCAGTTCTTC. This codes for CASSFGTGGYNEQFF.